This TCR beta chain was captured by sequencing in a study of Graves' ophthalmopathy and Graves' hyperthyroidism (dated by TCRdb to the late 2010s). For the study in its entirety: Peripheral blood was collected before any treatment was given, at the time of initial diagnosis. Following sample collection, hyperthyroidism patients were given methimazole at a starting dose of 30 mg daily, and ophthalmopathy patients were given high-dose intravenous methylprednisolone. To explore V-J signatures that separate ophthalmopathy from hyperthyroidism, a discovery set of about a hundred patients was enrolled, consisting of about 45 with ophthalmopathy and 57 with stable hyperthyroidism. To tell Graves' ophthalmopathy apart from Graves' hyperthyroidism, and to predict which patients would progress to ophthalmopathy, the study relied on TCR beta repertoire signatures. In total, some 130 blood samples were TCR-sequenced: 40 to 45 ophthalmopathy, approximately 75 hyperthyroidism and roughly 17 hyperthyroidism-to-ophthalmopathy patients. An independent validation cohort comprised 18 hyperthyroidism patients and about 16 patients who later progressed from hyperthyroidism to ophthalmopathy. In roughly six hyperthyroidism patients, the T-cell repertoires found in thyroid tissue were compared with those found in blood. The 80 to 100 discovery patients were randomly divided into training and test sets at a 7:3 ratio.

For repertoire sequencing, the TCR beta CDR3 regions were amplified from RNA transcripts. HTBI primers and the Qiagen OneStep RT-PCR kit were used in a first-round RT-PCR, which was followed by a second-round multiplex PCR, size selection and purification. The libraries underwent paired-end sequencing with 100 bp reads on an Illumina HiSeq2000. The authors' analysis ran thus. Reads were processed with SOAPnuke, discarding reads with adapters, uncalled bases, mean Phred below 15, or no exact constant-primer or identifier match. COPE v1.2.5 was used to merge the high-quality paired reads. Unique nucleotide sequences were defined as clonotypes and aligned to IMGT TRB V, D and J references using MiTCR v1.1. The analysis was limited to V-J combinations with a frequency above 0.0001, which together covered over 99% of the repertoires. For each V-J combination, a TCR clonal expansion and chaos score was defined as the ratio of F50 clonal expansion to chaos observed in the TCRdist matrix. Features were reduced by Welch's t-statistics and random forest to approximately 13 V-J combinations, which fed a naive Bayes classifier. The similarity between thyroid and blood repertoires was quantified using the Morisita-Horn index. In-frame beta chains were kept once TCRdb had trimmed the public reads at Q25 with fastp and called clones with MiXCR. Rows with a matching CDR3 protein are joined into one entry that keeps the most common DNA and genes. The V and J calls reflect TCRdb's pipeline rather than the authors' work. The sample has a few hundred thousand distinct CDR3 sequences on record, 15% of them singletons. Of the sample, 5.5% to 7% is held by the ten largest clones.

This clonotype was found many times. The antigen it binds to is not known. No per-base quality is available; no much larger clone lies one base away. Findings and caveats that apply to the study as a whole: Ophthalmopathy was separated from stable hyperthyroidism by the 13-signature model with around 89% sensitivity and less than 82% specificity in cross-validation and with 80%/75% in the test set. Sample size was not statistically predetermined, and group allocation was not concealed from the investigators. Most expanded thyroid clonotypes with a frequency above 0.001 also appeared in blood, which suggests that blood repertoires may reflect the immune response in the thyroid. In validation, the model predicted ophthalmopathy progression with 55% to 71% sensitivity and roughly 72% specificity; roughly eleven predicted patients were CT-confirmed with GO in a median of about 7.1 months.

A patient counted as having stable hyperthyroidism if there was no progression to ophthalmopathy within 18 months of follow-up. Hyperthyroidism patients were newly diagnosed, were aged 18 to 65 years, and had a disease duration under 2 months. Anyone with other autoimmune diseases, uncontrolled infections, pregnancy or lactation was excluded from the study. Clinical symptoms, serum thyroxine, TRAb, thyroid ultrasound and orbital computed tomography were used for diagnosis. PBMCs were isolated from 8 to 10 ml of fresh peripheral blood by Ficoll-Paque density gradient centrifugation. Total RNA was extracted with Trizol reagent and quality-checked on an Agilent 2100 Bioanalyzer. V gives up 2 bases and J gives up 3 bases, and the segment between their germline ends measures 14 bases. The CDR3 goes from the cysteine to the phenylalanine over 15 residues. The sequence is cut down to CDR3 DNA, 45 bases in frame from base 1. Sequences SEHNR (CDR1) and FQNEAQ (CDR2) are obtained from the germline V gene (reference sequence).

Here the chain combines TRBV7-9 and TRBJ2-7; the D region possibly corresponds to TRBD1 (6 bases align). Material for sequencing was peripheral blood. The receptor comes from a woman aged 18 to 35 with stable Graves' hyperthyroidism. Donor details come from another sample of the same person, matched by shared clones. The CDR3 has the sequence CASSLQGTPIYEQYF. At the DNA level, the sequence is TGTGCCAGCAGCTTACAGGGGACACCAATCTACGAGCAGTACTTC.